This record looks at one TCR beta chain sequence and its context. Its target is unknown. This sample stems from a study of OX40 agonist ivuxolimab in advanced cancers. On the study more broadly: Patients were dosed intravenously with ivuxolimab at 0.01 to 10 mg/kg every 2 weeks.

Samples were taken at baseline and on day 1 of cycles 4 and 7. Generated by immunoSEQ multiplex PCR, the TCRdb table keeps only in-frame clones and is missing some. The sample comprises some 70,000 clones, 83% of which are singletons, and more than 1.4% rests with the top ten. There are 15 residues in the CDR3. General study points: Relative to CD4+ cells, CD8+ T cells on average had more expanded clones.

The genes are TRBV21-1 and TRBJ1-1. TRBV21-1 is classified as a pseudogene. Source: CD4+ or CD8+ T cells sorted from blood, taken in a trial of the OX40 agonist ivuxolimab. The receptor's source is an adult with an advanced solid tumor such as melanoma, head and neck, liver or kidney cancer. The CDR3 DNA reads TGTGCCAGCAGCAATACCGGGACGGAGAACACTGAAGCTTTCTTT. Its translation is CASSNTGTENTEAFF.